The 13 T cell receptor beta chains below were found in one sample sequenced in a study of cytomegalovirus exposure and HLA in healthy donors. PCR employed 60 Vbeta and 13 Jbeta primers. TCRdb's table, derived via immunoSEQ multiplex PCR, lists solely in-frame clones and lacks some. The table has about 180,000 clones, about four fifths seen once. Sequences were obtained from PBMCs. The receptors stem from a woman aged 45-65 years in good health and CMV-seronegative.

The V gene is TRBV7-2, the J gene TRBJ2-5; 9 positions agree with TRBD2. The better agreement between TRBJ2-7 and the DNA end casts doubt on the J call. The germline V gene encodes CDR1 SGHTA and CDR2 FQGNSA. The CDR3 covers 15 residues. CDR3 sequence (DNA): TGTGCCAGCAGCCTCCTAGCGGGGTCTTCTTACGAGCAGTACTTC. Protein: CASSLLAGSSYEQYF.

This clone showed up just a few times. A read error may produce the germline difference seen at one junction end. The chain joins TRBV19 to TRBJ1-2; D call uncertain. The germline V gene has CDR1 LNHDA and CDR2 SQIVND (reference sequence). The CDR3 has 14 residues. As DNA, the CDR3 is TGTGCCAGTAGTATCTCCTATCCCGGGTATGGCAACACCTTC. As protein: CASSISYPGYGNTF. Complete variable domain (other parts from reference TRBV19 and TRBJ1-2): DGGITQSPKYLFRKEGQNVTLSCEQNLNHDAMYWYRQDPGQGLRLIYYSQIVNDFQKGDIAEGYSVSREKKESFPLTVTSAQKNPTAFYLCASSISYPGYGNTFGSGTRLTVV.

V and J are TRBV15 and TRBJ2-7; 11 positions agree with TRBD2. The trim removed 2 bases at V and 6 bases at J, leaving 6 bases unmatched. Germline values: CDR1 LNHNV, CDR2 YYDKDF (reference sequence). The CDR3 runs 15 residues. CDR3 region: CATSRLAGGPREQYF. In nucleotides, the CDR3 is TGTGCCACCAGCAGATTAGCGGGAGGGCCCCGCGAGCAGTACTTC.

This rearrangement joins TRBV5-6 to TRBJ2-3; 10 bases fit TRBD2. This CDR3 has 15 amino acids. Germline V gene data show CDR1 as SGHDT and CDR2 as YYEEEE. Losses at the gene ends were 1 base for V and 5 bases for J; bases not matched to a gene: 4. This CDR3 reads CASSLPSGSIDTQYF. In DNA, the CDR3 is TGTGCCAGCAGCTTGCCTAGCGGGAGTATAGATACGCAGTATTTT.

The CDR3 protein is CASSLGGTGALYGYTF. The CDR3 nucleotides are TGCGCCAGCAGCTTGGGGGGGACAGGAGCCCTCTATGGCTACACCTTC. V is TRBV5-1 and J is TRBJ1-2; 8 bases map to TRBD1. In germline, CDR1 is SGHRS, CDR2 YFSETQ. This CDR3 has 16 residues. V trimming: 0 bases; J trimming: 4 bases; junction bases outside the gene matches: 8. The full variable domain, with the rest looked up from reference TRBV5-1 and TRBJ1-2, is KAGVTQTPRYLIKTRGQQVTLSCSPISGHRSVSWYQQTPGQGLQFLFEYFSETQRNKGNFPGRFSGRQFSNSRSEMNVSTLELGDSALYLCASSLGGTGALYGYTFGSGTRLTVV.

The J gene is TRBJ1-5, the V gene TRBV4-3; D is ambiguous. Per the germline V gene, CDR1 is LGHNA and CDR2 is YSLEER. Trimming stripped 0 bases from V and 5 bases from J, with 5 bases between. The CDR3 loop spans 13 amino acids. CDR3 in amino acids: CASSQDSDQPQHF. DNA for the CDR3: TGCGCCAGCAGCCAAGACTCGGATCAGCCCCAGCATTTT.

The table lists this clone with a count of one. The V and J genes are TRBV5-1 and TRBJ2-5, with 7 bases that match TRBD1. The CDR3 loop spans 16 amino acids. The V segment lost 3 bases and the J segment 1 base; nucleotides outside the gene matches: 9. The germline CDR1 and CDR2 sequences are SGHRS and YFSETQ. The CDR3 DNA follows: TGCGCCAGCAGCTGGGCACCGGGACAGACCCAAGAGACCCAGTACTTC. This encodes CASSWAPGQTQETQYF.

The genes are TRBV27 and TRBJ2-2; maybe TRBD2 (6 bases). Germline-derived CDR1 and CDR2 are MNHEY and SMNVEV (reference sequence). V was cut by 6 bases and J by 5 bases, with 13 bases left in between. This CDR3 is 14 amino acids long. The CDR3 loop reads CASSTHGGTGELFF. CDR3 nucleotide sequence: TGTGCCAGCAGCACCCACGGGGGAACCGGGGAGCTGTTTTTT.

The rearrangement joins TRBV19 to TRBJ2-7; D ambiguous. V was clipped by 3 bases and J by 6 bases, with 12 bases between them. The CDR3 length is 13 residues. Germline V gene sequence: CDR1 LNHDA, CDR2 SQIVND (reference sequence). Written as DNA, the CDR3 is TGTGCCAGTAGTATGTTAGCCTACGGCGAGCAGTACTTC. Residues: CASSMLAYGEQYF.

As regards this clone: Other DNA sequences from this sample encode an identical CDR3 as well. This rearrangement joins TRBV29-1 to TRBJ1-1; D is uncertain. The germline CDR1 and CDR2 sequences are SQVTM and ANQGSEA. V dropped 6 bases and J dropped 1 base, with 6 bases sitting between them. The CDR3 has 11 amino acids. The DNA of the CDR3 is TGCAGCGTCCGCGGGAACACTGAAGCTTTCTTT. Translating it yields CSVRGNTEAFF.

This clone appeared once. At one end, the junction sequence differs from germline, possibly due to a read error. This chain connects TRBV7-2 to TRBJ2-4; D unresolved. This CDR3 contains 13 residues. Germline CDR1 reads SGHTA; CDR2 reads FQGNSA. The CDR3 reads CASSLVSPNIQYF. The DNA of the CDR3 is TGTGCCAGCAGCTTAGTGTCCCCAAACATTCAATACTTC.

The CDR3 sequence: CASRGGTRDQPQHF. In DNA, the CDR3 is TGTGCCAGCAGGGGAGGGACAAGAGATCAGCCCCAGCATTTT. The V and J genes are TRBV28 and TRBJ1-5, with a weak D call TRBD1 (6 bases). The length of the CDR3 is 14 residues. V lost 6 bases and J 5 bases, leaving 14 bases between the germline ends. The V gene's germline CDR1 is MDHEN and CDR2 SYDVKM.

V is TRBV28 and J is TRBJ2-1; 9 positions match TRBD1. V lost 8 bases, J lost 0 bases, and 11 bases stayed unmatched. Germline V gene sequence: CDR1 MDHEN, CDR2 SYDVKM. The CDR3 covers 17 residues. The CDR3 protein is CASGRTGALYSYNEQFF. The CDR3 DNA reads as TGTGCCAGCGGCCGGACAGGGGCCCTTTACTCCTACAATGAGCAGTTCTTC.